These T cell receptor beta chains were read from a single sample in a study of OX40 agonist ivuxolimab in advanced cancers. The assay was immunoSEQ multiplex PCR, and TCRdb's table has in-frame clones only and misses some. The sample carries about 20,000 clones, roughly 82% recorded once. The sequencing used CD4+ or CD8+ T cells sorted from blood, collected in a trial of the OX40 agonist ivuxolimab. The origin of the receptors is an adult with an advanced solid tumor such as melanoma, head and neck, liver or kidney cancer. The CDR3 runs from the conserved cysteine through the conserved F or W. Each record gives: D gene, V gene, clone size, J gene, CDR3 protein. D genes are given only for firm matches. Rows may omit the clone size; those that give it use once, few, many or a size class.

>.|TRBV7-9|once|TRBJ2-2
CASSLSSWNTGELFF
>.|TRBV13|.|TRBJ2-7
CASSFPGPAHEQYF
>.|TRBV4-3|.|TRBJ1-6
CASSPDSGPYNSPLHF
>TRBD1|TRBV5-1|.|TRBJ2-2
CASSFGDRGLNGELFF
>TRBD2|TRBV2|.|TRBJ2-3
CATIAGDHTDTQYF
>TRBD1|TRBV6-5|.|TRBJ1-4
CASSYSRDRDEKLFF
>TRBD1|TRBV11-2|.|TRBJ2-7
CASSLTGGTTPYEQYF
>.|TRBV11-2|.|TRBJ1-2
CASSSDGSSGYTF
>.|TRBV7-9|.|TRBJ2-1
CASSLLGMSYNEQFF
>TRBD1|TRBV5-5|.|TRBJ1-2
CASSLADRGNYGYTF
>.|TRBV27|.|TRBJ1-5
CASSSLTEGWQPQHF
>TRBD1|TRBV19|.|TRBJ1-1
CASSMGTGSETFF
>TRBD2|TRBV13|.|TRBJ2-7
CASSSDRGDSYEQYF
>.|TRBV4-3|.|TRBJ2-7
CASSPAHDGTYEQYF
>.|TRBV11-1|.|TRBJ2-1
CASSLAYGEQFF
>TRBD2|TRBV7-2|.|TRBJ2-7
CASSFRGGGAPRGEQYF
>.|TRBV18|few|TRBJ2-2
CASSPLPGSVIGELFF
>.|TRBV25-1|.|TRBJ2-3
CASSEFDRRYTDTQYF
>.|TRBV5-8|.|TRBJ2-5
CASSLPVWGEETQYF
>.|TRBV7-3|.|TRBJ2-5
CASSSGLFGEETQYF
>.|TRBV6-6|.|TRBJ2-4
CASSYSTGSRNIQYF
>.|TRBV29-1|.|TRBJ2-1
CSVEGPPSYNEQFF
>.|TRBV10-3|.|TRBJ1-1
CAIREEHTEAFF
>.|TRBV19|few|TRBJ2-1
CASSSPWGAEDEQFF
>TRBD1|TRBV7-9|few|TRBJ2-2
CASSSWYRQGATGELFF
>.|TRBV4-3|once|TRBJ1-2
CASSQDWFLAGENDGYTF
>.|TRBV7-6|.|.
CASSPEGPRYEQYF
>.|TRBV28|.|TRBJ2-7
CASSFEGARYEQYF
>TRBD1|TRBV7-6|.|TRBJ1-5
CASSPGQGGNQPQHF
>.|TRBV5-4|.|TRBJ2-7
CASSLVGYEQYF
>.|TRBV30|few|TRBJ2-6
CAWSIGSPGANVLTF
>TRBD2|TRBV10-2|.|TRBJ2-3
CASTRGGYTDTQYF
>TRBD1|TRBV27|.|TRBJ2-2
CASSLRAQGDTGELFF
>.|TRBV28|.|TRBJ2-7
CASSSGTGPYEQYF
>.|TRBV11-2|.|TRBJ2-1
CASSLGTGMGQFF
>.|TRBV5-4|.|TRBJ2-3
CASSLDWGPTDTQYF
>TRBD2|TRBV4-2|.|TRBJ2-3
CASSTKNSGGKDTQYF
>.|TRBV4-2|.|TRBJ1-1
CASSPGTNTEAFF
>.|TRBV4-1|.|TRBJ1-5
CASSQDRRRGGDQPQHF
>.|TRBV2|.|TRBJ2-5
CASSPDGPPQETQYF
>.|TRBV27|.|TRBJ2-3
CASSLFGAQNTDTQYF
>.|TRBV7-7|.|TRBJ2-7
CASSFSRGHEQYF
>.|TRBV6-5|.|TRBJ2-5
CASRGTQETQYF
>.|TRBV27|.|TRBJ2-5
CASSWGTAAETQYF
>.|TRBV19|.|TRBJ2-1
CASSPYTGTFNEQFF
>.|TRBV5-1|.|TRBJ2-5
CASSFRETQYF
>.|TRBV7-8|.|TRBJ2-7
CASSLAQMEIYEQYF
>.|TRBV11-3|.|TRBJ2-5
CASRGPLWGETQYF
>.|TRBV29-1|once|TRBJ1-2
CSVTGTRNYGYTF
>.|TRBV5-6|.|TRBJ2-7
CASSGYKEQYF
>TRBD1|TRBV6-5|once|TRBJ1-2
CASSNLRTGGNGYTF
>.|TRBV6-1|.|TRBJ2-3
CASSYNVRDTQYF
>TRBD1|TRBV11-2|.|TRBJ2-3
CASSDQMGQGGDTQYF
>TRBD1|TRBV29-1|.|TRBJ1-2
CSVVAGGGYTF
>.|TRBV25-1|.|TRBJ2-3
CASSLTGSSTDTQYF
>.|TRBV2|medium-sized|TRBJ1-6
CASNPAGRESSPLHF
>.|TRBV7-2|.|TRBJ2-1
CASSPGYNEQFF
>.|TRBV5-8|once|TRBJ2-7
CASSSAGYEQYF
>.|TRBV19|.|TRBJ1-5
CASSIEAVSNQPQHF
>.|TRBV30|.|TRBJ2-7
CAWSKVMGVPYEQYF